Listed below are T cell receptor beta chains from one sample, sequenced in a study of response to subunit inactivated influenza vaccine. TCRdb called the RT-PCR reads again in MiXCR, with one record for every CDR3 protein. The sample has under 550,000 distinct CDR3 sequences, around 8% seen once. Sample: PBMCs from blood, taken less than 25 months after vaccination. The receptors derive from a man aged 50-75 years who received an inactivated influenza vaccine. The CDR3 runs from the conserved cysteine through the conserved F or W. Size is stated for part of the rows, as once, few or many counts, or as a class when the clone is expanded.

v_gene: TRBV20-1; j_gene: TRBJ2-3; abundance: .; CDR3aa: CSARDSLVGLYTDTQYF
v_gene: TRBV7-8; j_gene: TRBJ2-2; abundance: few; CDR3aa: CASSSGTLQGRSGELFF
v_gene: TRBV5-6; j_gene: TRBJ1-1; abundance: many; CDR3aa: CASSLATEAFF
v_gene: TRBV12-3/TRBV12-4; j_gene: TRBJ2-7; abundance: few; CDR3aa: CASTLGMGLAVGEQYF
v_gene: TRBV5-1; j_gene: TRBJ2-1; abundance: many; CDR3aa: CASSYEGTAYNEQFF
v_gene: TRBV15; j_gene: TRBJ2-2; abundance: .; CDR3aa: CATSSPKDRPTGELFF
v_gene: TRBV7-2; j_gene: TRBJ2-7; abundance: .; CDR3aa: CASSGLATTYEQYF
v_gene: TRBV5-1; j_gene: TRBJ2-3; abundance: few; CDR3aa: CASNRGRSTDTQYF
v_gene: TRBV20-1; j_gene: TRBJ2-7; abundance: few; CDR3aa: CSARDRARSYEQYF
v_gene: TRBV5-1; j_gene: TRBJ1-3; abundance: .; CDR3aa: CASSQSPGSGNTIYF
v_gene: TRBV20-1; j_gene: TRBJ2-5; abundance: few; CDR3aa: CSARIGETQYF
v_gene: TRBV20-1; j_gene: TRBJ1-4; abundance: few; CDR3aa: CSARVSGTGTAKLFF
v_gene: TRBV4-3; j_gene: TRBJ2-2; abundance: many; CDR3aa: CASSRGRYTGELFF
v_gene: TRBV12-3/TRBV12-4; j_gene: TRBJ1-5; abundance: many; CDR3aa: CASSSRDRYQPQHF
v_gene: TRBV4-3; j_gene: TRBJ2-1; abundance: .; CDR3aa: CASSQDRLLAGSGNEQFF
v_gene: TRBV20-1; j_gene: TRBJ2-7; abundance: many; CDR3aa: CSAMLAGPSYEQYF
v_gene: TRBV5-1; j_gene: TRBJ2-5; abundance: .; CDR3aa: CASSLWSGGSQTQYF
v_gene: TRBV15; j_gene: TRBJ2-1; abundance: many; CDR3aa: CATGSVSGSYNEQFF
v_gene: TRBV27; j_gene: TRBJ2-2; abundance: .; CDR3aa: CASSFEAGAPGELFF
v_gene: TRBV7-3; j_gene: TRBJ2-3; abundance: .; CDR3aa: CASSQAAGKDTQYF
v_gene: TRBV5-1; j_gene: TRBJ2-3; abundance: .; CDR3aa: CASSLDTGGARDTQYF
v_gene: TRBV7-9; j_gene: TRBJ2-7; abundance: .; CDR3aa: CASSFRGGTVEQYF
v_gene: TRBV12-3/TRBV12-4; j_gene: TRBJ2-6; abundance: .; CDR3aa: CASEKSRGGDSGANVLTF
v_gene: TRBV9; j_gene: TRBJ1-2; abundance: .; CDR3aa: CASSVGTGDYGYTF
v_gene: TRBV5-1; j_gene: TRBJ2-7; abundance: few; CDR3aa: CASSLDSPRYEQYF
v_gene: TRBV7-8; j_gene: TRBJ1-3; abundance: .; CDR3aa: CASSKHAPSGNTIYF
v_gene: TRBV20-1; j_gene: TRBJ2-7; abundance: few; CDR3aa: CSARTGLAYEQYF
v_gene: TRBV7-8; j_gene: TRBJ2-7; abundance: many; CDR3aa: CASSSYSGRAAYEQYF
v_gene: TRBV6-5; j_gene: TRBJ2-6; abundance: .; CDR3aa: CASSYSNMGGSSGANVLTF
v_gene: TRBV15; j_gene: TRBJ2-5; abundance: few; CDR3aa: CATSRDVIVGTQETQYF
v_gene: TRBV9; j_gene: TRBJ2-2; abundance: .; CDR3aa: CASSVEGIPAGTGELFF
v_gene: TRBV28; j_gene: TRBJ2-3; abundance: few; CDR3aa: CASSLRASTQYF
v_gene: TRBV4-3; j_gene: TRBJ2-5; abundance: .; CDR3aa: CASSLGLAGGGETQYF
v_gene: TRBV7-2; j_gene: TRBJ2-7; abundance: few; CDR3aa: CASSLAGTSDRYEQYF
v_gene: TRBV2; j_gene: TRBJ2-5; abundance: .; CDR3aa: CTSSEGGWQETQYF
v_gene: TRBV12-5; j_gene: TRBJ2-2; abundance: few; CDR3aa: CASGKGQGNGGELFF
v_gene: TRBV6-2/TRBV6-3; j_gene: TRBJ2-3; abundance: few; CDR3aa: CASSYGQRGTDTQYF
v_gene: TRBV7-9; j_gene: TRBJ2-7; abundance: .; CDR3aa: CASTSYPDTNYEQYF
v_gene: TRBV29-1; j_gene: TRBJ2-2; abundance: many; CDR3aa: CSASGSGTGELFF
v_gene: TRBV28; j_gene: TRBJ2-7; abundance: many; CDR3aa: CASRRRHSRGRLSLSYEQYF
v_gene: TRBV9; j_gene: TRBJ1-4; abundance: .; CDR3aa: CASNSGQSPGEKLFF
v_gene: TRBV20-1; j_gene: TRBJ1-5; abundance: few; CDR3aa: CSVRAQGSQPQHF
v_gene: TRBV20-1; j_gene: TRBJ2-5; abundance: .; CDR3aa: CSASGQGTKETQYF
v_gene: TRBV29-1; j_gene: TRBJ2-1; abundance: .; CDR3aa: CSVEYAHRLDEQFF
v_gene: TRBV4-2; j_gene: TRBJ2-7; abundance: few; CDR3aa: CASSQDSGTVSYEQYF
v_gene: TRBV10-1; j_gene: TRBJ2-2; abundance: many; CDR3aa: CASSGPPNTGELFF
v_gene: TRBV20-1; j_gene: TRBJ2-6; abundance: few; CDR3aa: CSAAAGTGANVLTF
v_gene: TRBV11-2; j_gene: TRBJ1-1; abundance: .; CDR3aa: CASSRDRGGAEAFF
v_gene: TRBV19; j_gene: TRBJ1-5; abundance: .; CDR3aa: CASRDIKRVDQPQHF
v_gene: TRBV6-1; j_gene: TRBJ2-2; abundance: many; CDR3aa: CASSMWGENTGELFF
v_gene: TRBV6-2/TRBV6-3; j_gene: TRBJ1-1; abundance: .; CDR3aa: CASSYSSQAFF
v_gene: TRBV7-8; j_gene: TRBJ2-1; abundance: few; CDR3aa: CASSLEGTPEENEQFF